A single sample gave rise to the 20 T cell receptor beta chains below, sequenced in a study of blood T cell repertoires in COVID-19. The repertoire was sequenced with immunoSEQ multiplex PCR; TCRdb's copy has only in-frame clones and lacks some. The sample yields a few hundred thousand clones, about nine tenths seen once. The sequenced sample was PBMCs or T cells enriched from blood (not recorded which). The receptor set was obtained from a woman aged 45-65 years who had been exposed to COVID-19.

The chain joins TRBV28 to TRBJ1-5; TRBD1 matches 7 bases. The CDR3 length is 14 residues. Trimming at V came to 9 bases and at J to 2 bases, leaving 7 bases not matched to a gene. Germline CDR1 reads MDHEN; CDR2 reads SYDVKM. The CDR3 reads CASQAGGGNQPQHF. DNA of the CDR3: TGTGCCAGTCAAGCAGGGGGTGGCAATCAGCCCCAGCATTTT. Filled out from reference TRBV28 and TRBJ1-5, the complete variable domain reads DVKVTQSSRYLVKRTGEKVFLECVQDMDHENMFWYRQDPGLGLRLIYFSYDVKMKEKGDIPEGYSVSREKKERFSLILESASTNQTSMYLCASQAGGGNQPQHFGDGTRLSIL.

This clone was seen a few times. Other DNA sequences of this sample code for an identical CDR3. The chain couples TRBV2 to TRBJ1-1, with unresolved D. This CDR3 region has 11 residues. Trimming took off 7 bases at V and 0 bases at J, with 3 bases between the two ends. The germline V gene has CDR1 SNHLY and CDR2 FYNNEI. CDR3 sequence: CASTVNTEAFF. The CDR3 DNA reads as TGTGCCAGCACAGTGAACACTGAAGCTTTCTTT.

This clone was seen once. This chain joins TRBV28 and TRBJ2-6, with 7 nucleotides matching TRBD1. The CDR3 is 15 amino acids. The trim removed 6 bases at V and 4 bases at J, leaving 6 bases unmatched. Germline V CDR1 and CDR2: MDHEN, SYDVKM. CDR3 sequence: CASRRQGSGANVLTF. DNA of the CDR3: TGTGCCAGCAGGCGACAGGGATCCGGGGCCAACGTCCTGACTTTC. The full variable domain, completed using reference TRBV28 and TRBJ2-6, is DVKVTQSSRYLVKRTGEKVFLECVQDMDHENMFWYRQDPGLGLRLIYFSYDVKMKEKGDIPEGYSVSREKKERFSLILESASTNQTSMYLCASRRQGSGANVLTFGAGSRLTVL.

The chain links TRBV15 to TRBJ1-6; a weak D match, TRBD1 (6 bases). This CDR3 has 14 residues. Trimming pared 6 bases from V and 10 bases from J, leaving 16 bases between. The germline V gene encodes CDR1 LNHNV and CDR2 YYDKDF (reference sequence). CDR3 nucleotide sequence: TGTGCCACCAGAGTAGTGGCAGGGGACTCACCCCTCCACTTT. This translates into CATRVVAGDSPLHF.

This chain uses TRBV5-6 with TRBJ1-1; D uncertain. Looked up from germline, CDR1 is SGHDT and CDR2 is YYEEEE. The CDR3 has 13 amino acids. The V end was cut by 4 bases, the J end by 5 bases, with 12 bases between. The CDR3 nucleotides are TGTGCCAGCAGCCAAAGCGGCCGAACTGAAGCTTTCTTT. Translation gives CASSQSGRTEAFF.

This rearrangement joins TRBV5-6 to TRBJ1-6; no clear D. The CDR3 has 13 amino acids. V lost 1 base, J lost 9 bases, and 8 bases lay in between. Germline assignment: CDR1 SGHDT and CDR2 YYEEEE. CDR3 loop: CASSLFAGSPLHF. CDR3 DNA sequence: TGTGCCAGCAGCTTGTTTGCGGGTTCACCCCTCCACTTT.

This chain connects TRBV29-1 to TRBJ2-3, with TRBD1 as a possible D gene (5 bases). Between the trimmed V and J ends, which lost 1 base and 6 bases, there was a span of 14 bases. Germline-derived CDR1 and CDR2 are SQVTM and ANQGSEA. This CDR3 has 14 residues. The CDR3 region has the DNA TGCAGCGTTGAAGGACAGACTCTCCTGGATACGCAGTATTTT. This codes for CSVEGQTLLDTQYF.

V usage is TRBV19 and J usage is TRBJ1-5; TRBD1 matches at 7 bases. Trimming cost V 5 bases and J 7 bases; bases outside gene matches: 11. The CDR3 sequence is 15 residues long. Germline assignment: CDR1 LNHDA and CDR2 SQIVND (reference sequence). CDR3 in DNA: TGTGCCAGTAGTCCGGCAGGGGGTTATTCGCAGCCCCAGCATTTT. As protein: CASSPAGGYSQPQHF. The whole variable domain, filled in from reference TRBV19 and TRBJ1-5, reads DGGITQSPKYLFRKEGQNVTLSCEQNLNHDAMYWYRQDPGQGLRLIYYSQIVNDFQKGDIAEGYSVSREKKESFPLTVTSAQKNPTAFYLCASSPAGGYSQPQHFGDGTRLSIL.

This clone was seen a handful of times. This chain joins TRBV5-1 and TRBJ1-3; D not resolved. Germline lookup yields CDR1 SGHRS and CDR2 YFSETQ. The CDR3 loop spans 15 amino acids. Trimming took off 5 bases at V and 3 bases at J, with 15 bases between the two ends. CDR3: CASRPTAGDGNTIYF. The CDR3 nucleotides read TGCGCCAGCAGGCCCACCGCCGGGGATGGAAACACCATATATTTT.

DNA of the CDR3: TGTGCCAGCAGCTTAGCAGGGGGCCACGAGCAGTACTTC. It is translated as CASSLAGGHEQYF. The chain couples TRBV7-2 to TRBJ2-7; 7 bases map to TRBD1. The CDR3 is made up of 13 amino acids. V shed 0 bases, J shed 5 bases, and the junction held 1 base outside the gene matches. Germline loops: CDR1 SGHTA, CDR2 FQGNSA.

The V and J genes are TRBV7-9 and TRBJ2-5; the D gene is possibly TRBD1 (6 bases). The CDR3 runs 15 residues. Germline CDR1 SEHNR, CDR2 FQNEAQ (reference sequence). The V end lost 5 bases, the J end lost 3 bases, and 16 bases lay between the germline ends. The CDR3 protein is CASSKTGGQKETQYF. The CDR3, as DNA: TGTGCCAGCAGCAAGACAGGTGGACAAAAAGAGACCCAGTACTTC.

The V call is TRBV28, the J call TRBJ2-3, with 11 bases aligning to TRBD2. The V segment lost 4 bases and the J segment 2 bases; nucleotides outside the gene matches: 2. Germline V CDR1 and CDR2: MDHEN, SYDVKM. The CDR3 consists of 15 residues. The CDR3 region has the DNA TGTGCCAGCAGTTCTAGCGGGGGGTCCACAGATACGCAGTATTTT. The encoded protein is CASSSSGGSTDTQYF.

V gene TRBV10-3 combines with J gene TRBJ1-1; 7 bases match TRBD1. The CDR3 has 14 amino acids. Per the germline V gene, CDR1 is ENHRY and CDR2 is SYGVKD. V dropped 11 bases and J dropped 0; count of bases not matched to a gene: 9. CDR3 coding DNA: TGTGCCGTCACAGGGGACCCCATGAACACTGAAGCTTTCTTT. This gives the protein CAVTGDPMNTEAFF.

V usage is TRBV27 and J usage is TRBJ2-1; the match to TRBD1 covers 9 bases. The germline V gene encodes CDR1 MNHEY and CDR2 SMNVEV (reference sequence). The CDR3 loop spans 12 amino acids. V lost 5 bases to trimming and J lost 14 bases; unmatched junction nucleotides: 7. The DNA for the CDR3 is TGTGCCAGCAGTCCCGGGACAGGGCAAAAGTTCTTC. This gives the protein CASSPGTGQKFF.

The chain joins TRBV10-1 to TRBJ2-1; 8 bases match TRBD1. The V segment lost 5 bases and the J segment 10 bases; nucleotides outside the gene matches: 13. CDR1 is WNHNN, CDR2 SYGVQD, per germline (reference sequence). CDR3 length: 15 amino acids. Written as DNA, the CDR3 is TGCGCCAGCAGTTTTCCCGGGACAGGAGAGGCGGAGCAGTTCTTC. Its translation: CASSFPGTGEAEQFF.

The chain combines TRBV7-9 with TRBJ2-7; a possible D gene is TRBD1 (6 bases). Germline V gene lookup returns CDR1 SEHNR and CDR2 FQNEAQ (reference sequence). Trimming removed 3 bases at V and 1 base at J, with 10 bases between. The CDR3 consists of 14 residues. The CDR3 DNA sequence: TGTGCCAGCAGCTTGCAGGGGCGGTCCTACGAGCAGTACTTC. Its translation is CASSLQGRSYEQYF.

J is TRBJ1-2 and V is TRBV5-1; TRBD1 matches at 7 bases. Per the germline V gene, CDR1 is SGHRS and CDR2 is YFSETQ. The CDR3 spans 13 residues. V lost 4 bases to trimming and J lost 4 bases; unmatched junction nucleotides: 4. The CDR3, as DNA: TGCGCCAGCAGCAAAGGACAGGCCTATGGCTACACCTTC. Translation gives CASSKGQAYGYTF.

V and J are TRBV4-1 and TRBJ1-2; no firm D call. This CDR3 contains 13 residues. The V gene's germline CDR1 is MGHRA and CDR2 YSYEKL. The germline V and J ends were trimmed by 0 bases and 5 bases, with 7 bases remaining between them. CDR3 sequence reads: CASSQDFVYGYTF. Here the CDR3 DNA reads TGCGCCAGCAGCCAAGATTTCGTTTATGGCTACACCTTC.

J is TRBJ2-3 and V is TRBV5-1, with 12 bases lining up with TRBD2. V lost 4 bases to trimming and J lost 4 bases; unmatched junction nucleotides: 7. Germline assignment: CDR1 SGHRS and CDR2 YFSETQ. The CDR3 sequence is 16 residues long. The DNA of the CDR3 is TGCGCCAGCAGCCTCCTGTCTAGCGGGAGGGCAGATACGCAGTATTTT. This translates into CASSLLSSGRADTQYF.

As for this clone: Other DNA sequences within the sample encode an identical CDR3. The rearrangement joins TRBV12-3 or TRBV12-4 to TRBJ2-7; D ambiguous. This CDR3 has 12 amino acids. V was cut by 1 base and J by 3 bases, with 4 bases left in between. The CDR3 DNA reads as TGTGCCAGCAGTTTAGGGAGCTACGAGCAGTACTTC. It translates to CASSLGSYEQYF.